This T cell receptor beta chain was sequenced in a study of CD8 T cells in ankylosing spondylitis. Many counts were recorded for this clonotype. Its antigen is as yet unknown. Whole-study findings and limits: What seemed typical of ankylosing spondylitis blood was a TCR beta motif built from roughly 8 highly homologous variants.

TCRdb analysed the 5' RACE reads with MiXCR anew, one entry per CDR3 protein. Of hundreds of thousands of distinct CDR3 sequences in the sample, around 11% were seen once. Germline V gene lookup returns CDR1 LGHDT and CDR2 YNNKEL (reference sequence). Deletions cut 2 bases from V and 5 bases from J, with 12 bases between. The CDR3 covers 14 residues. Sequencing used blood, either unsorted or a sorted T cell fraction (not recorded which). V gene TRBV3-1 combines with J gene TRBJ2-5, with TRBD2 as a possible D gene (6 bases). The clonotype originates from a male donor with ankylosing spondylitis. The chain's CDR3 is CASSQSDGGETQYF. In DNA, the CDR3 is TGTGCCAGCAGCCAATCGGACGGGGGTGAGACCCAGTACTTC.